These 13 T cell receptor beta chains originate from one sample sequenced in a study of T cell responses to AZD1222 COVID-19 vaccine. Clones were read by immunoSEQ multiplex PCR, and TCRdb kept only the in-frame ones, dropping some. The profile shows about 140,000 clones, around 89% of them singletons. Source: peripheral blood, taken on day 0 of AZD1222 vaccination. Receptors originate from an adult in good health.

V is TRBV19 and J is TRBJ1-1; D call uncertain. CDR1 is LNHDA and CDR2 is SQIVND in the germline V gene (reference sequence). Trimming took off 2 bases at V and 1 base at J, with 11 bases between the two ends. CDR3 length equals 15 residues. The CDR3 bases are TGTGCCAGTAGTATATGGGGTGAAAGGAACACTGAAGCTTTCTTT. This codes for CASSIWGERNTEAFF.

The chain links TRBV6-6 to TRBJ2-2, with a tentative D call TRBD1 (6 bases). V dropped 5 bases and J dropped 1 base, with 11 bases sitting between them. Germline V gives CDR1 MNHNY, CDR2 SVGAGI (reference sequence). The CDR3 is 15 amino acids. The CDR3 spells CASSTTGENTGELFF. Here the CDR3 DNA reads TGTGCCAGCAGTACGACAGGCGAGAACACCGGGGAGCTGTTTTTT.

The J gene is TRBJ1-4, the V gene TRBV28; 7 bases match TRBD1. CDR1 and CDR2 from the germline V gene are MDHEN and SYDVKM. The V gene end was trimmed by 5 bases and the J gene end by 3 bases; junction bases not matched to a gene: 0. The CDR3 is 13 amino acids. CDR3 protein: CASSTGANEKLFF. The CDR3 DNA reads as TGTGCCAGCAGTACAGGGGCTAATGAAAAACTGTTTTTT.

Concerning this clone itself: Different DNA sequences within this sample yield the same CDR3. The J gene is TRBJ2-2, the V gene TRBV9; D is uncertain. V was shortened by 0 bases and J by 6 bases, with 6 bases between the two germline ends. Germline CDR1 reads SGDLS; CDR2 reads YYNGEE. This CDR3 is built from 13 residues. The DNA for the CDR3 is TGTGCCAGCAGCGTAGGTTCGGCCGGGGAGCTGTTTTTT. Amino acids: CASSVGSAGELFF.

The rearrangement uses TRBV4-1 and TRBJ1-1; D is unresolved. This CDR3 is built from 15 residues. Germline assignment: CDR1 MGHRA and CDR2 YSYEKL. Between the trimmed V and J ends, which lost 5 bases and 5 bases, there was a span of 18 bases. DNA for the CDR3: TGCGCCAGCAGCGGCTCGTATAAGGGTGGGACTGAAGCTTTCTTT. This sequence encodes CASSGSYKGGTEAFF.

The chain uses TRBV2 and TRBJ1-6; D is unclear. This CDR3 contains 12 residues. CDR1 and CDR2 (germline): SNHLY, FYNNEI. V dropped 5 bases and J dropped 9 bases, with 8 bases sitting between them. The CDR3 DNA is TGTGCCAGCAGTCCCAATACTTCACCCCTCCACTTT. Its translation: CASSPNTSPLHF.

The V call is TRBV19, the J call TRBJ1-2; 8 bases fit TRBD1. Germline CDR1 LNHDA, CDR2 SQIVND (reference sequence). The CDR3 has 16 amino acids. V dropped 3 bases and J dropped 4; count of bases not matched to a gene: 10. The CDR3 protein is CASSITWTGPTYGYTF. The DNA for the CDR3 is TGTGCCAGTAGTATTACTTGGACAGGGCCCACCTATGGCTACACCTTC.

The chain has TRBV7-2 and TRBJ2-2; weak D call: TRBD2 (6 bases). The V and J ends lost 5 bases and 7 bases respectively, with 11 bases between them. Germline CDR1 SGHTA, CDR2 FQGNSA. This CDR3 region has 13 residues. The CDR3 DNA sequence: TGTGCCAGCAGCGCCCGGGGGATCGGGGAGCTGTTTTTT. Protein sequence: CASSARGIGELFF.

CDR3 amino acids: CASSGGTLGTGELFF. In nucleotides, the CDR3 is TGTGCCAGTAGTGGGGGCACGCTAGGTACCGGGGAGCTGTTTTTT. This sequence joins TRBV19 and TRBJ2-2; D perhaps matches TRBD1 (6 bases). The CDR3 extends over 15 amino acids. Germline assignment: CDR1 LNHDA and CDR2 SQIVND (reference sequence). V shed 5 bases and J shed 5 bases, with 15 bases lying between them.

The V call is TRBV18, the J call TRBJ1-1, with 8 bases lining up with TRBD1. V lost 6 bases to trimming and J lost 0 bases; unmatched junction nucleotides: 3. Germline lookup yields CDR1 KGHSH and CDR2 LQKENI. The CDR3 runs 14 residues. CDR3 in amino acids: CASSSQGVNTEAFF. CDR3 nucleotides: TGTGCCAGCTCGTCACAGGGGGTGAACACTGAAGCTTTCTTT.

The chain has TRBV19 and TRBJ1-1; no definite D call. V lost 1 base to trimming and J lost 3 bases, with 6 bases between them. The CDR3 consists of 13 residues. Per germline, CDR1 LNHDA and CDR2 SQIVND (reference sequence). CDR3 sequence reads: CASSIGLYTEAFF. In DNA, the CDR3 is TGTGCCAGTAGTATAGGTTTGTACACTGAAGCTTTCTTT.

V gene TRBV3-1 (or the pseudogene TRBV3-2) combines with J gene TRBJ2-5; a possible D gene is TRBD2 (5 bases). V lost 0 bases and J lost 5, with 16 bases in between. The CDR3 runs to 16 residues. Germline V lookup: CDR1 LGHDT, CDR2 YNNKEL (reference sequence). CDR3 region: CASSQDTGVKRETQYF. Written as DNA, the CDR3 is TGTGCCAGCAGCCAAGATACCGGGGTCAAACGGGAGACCCAGTACTTC.

The V call is TRBV19, the J call TRBJ2-1; TRBD2 is a possible D gene (6 bases). Germline CDR1 and CDR2: LNHDA and SQIVND (reference sequence). The CDR3 sequence is 17 residues long. Trimming shortened V by 1 base and J by 0 bases, and 13 bases separated the two germline ends. The CDR3 region has the DNA TGTGCCAGTAGTATAGCACGGGGGTGGAGCTCCTACAATGAGCAGTTCTTC. It translates to CASSIARGWSSYNEQFF.